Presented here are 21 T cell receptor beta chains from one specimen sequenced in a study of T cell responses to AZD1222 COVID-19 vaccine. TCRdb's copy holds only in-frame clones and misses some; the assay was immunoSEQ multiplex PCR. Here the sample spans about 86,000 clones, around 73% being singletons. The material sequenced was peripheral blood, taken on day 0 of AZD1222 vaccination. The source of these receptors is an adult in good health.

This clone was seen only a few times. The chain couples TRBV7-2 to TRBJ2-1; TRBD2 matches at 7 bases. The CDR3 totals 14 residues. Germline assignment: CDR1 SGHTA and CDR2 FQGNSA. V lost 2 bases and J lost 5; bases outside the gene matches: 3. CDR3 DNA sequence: TGTGCCAGCAGCTTACGGCTAGCGGACAATGAGCAGTTCTTC. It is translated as CASSLRLADNEQFF.

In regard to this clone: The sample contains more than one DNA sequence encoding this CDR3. The CDR3 coding sequence is TGTGCCAGCTCACCGGGTTTAAACACTGAAGCTTTCTTT. This sequence encodes CASSPGLNTEAFF. The rearrangement uses TRBV18 and TRBJ1-1; D gene unclear. Germline lookup yields CDR1 KGHSH and CDR2 LQKENI. The germline V and J ends were trimmed by 3 bases and 2 bases, with 7 bases remaining between them. This CDR3 region has 13 residues.

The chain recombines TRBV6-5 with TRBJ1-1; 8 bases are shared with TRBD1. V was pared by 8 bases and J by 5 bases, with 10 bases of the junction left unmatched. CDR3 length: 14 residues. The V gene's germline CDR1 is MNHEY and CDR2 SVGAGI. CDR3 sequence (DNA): TGTGCCAGCTTGGGGATTGACAGGGGAACTGAAGCTTTCTTT. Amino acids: CASLGIDRGTEAFF.

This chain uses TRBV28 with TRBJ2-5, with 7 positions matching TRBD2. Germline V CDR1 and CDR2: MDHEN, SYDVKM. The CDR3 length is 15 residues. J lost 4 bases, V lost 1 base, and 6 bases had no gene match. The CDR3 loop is CASSLLQGGSETQYF. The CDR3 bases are TGTGCCAGCAGTTTATTGCAGGGAGGGTCAGAGACCCAGTACTTC.

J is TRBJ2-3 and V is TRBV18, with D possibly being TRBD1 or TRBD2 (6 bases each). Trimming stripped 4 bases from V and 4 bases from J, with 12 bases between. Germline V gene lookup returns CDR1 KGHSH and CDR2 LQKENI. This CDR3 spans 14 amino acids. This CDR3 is CASSQRGLADTQYF. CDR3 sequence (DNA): TGTGCCAGCTCACAACGGGGGCTCGCAGATACGCAGTATTTT. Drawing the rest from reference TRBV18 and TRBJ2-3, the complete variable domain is NAGVMQNPRHLVRRRGQEARLRCSPMKGHSHVYWYRQLPEEGLKFMVYLQKENIIDESGMPKERFSAEFPKEGPSILRIQQVVRGDSAAYFCASSQRGLADTQYFGPGTRLTVL.

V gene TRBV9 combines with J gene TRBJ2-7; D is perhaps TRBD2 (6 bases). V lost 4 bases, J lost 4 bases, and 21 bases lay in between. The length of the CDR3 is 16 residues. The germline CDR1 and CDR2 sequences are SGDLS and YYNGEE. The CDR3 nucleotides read TGTGCCAGCAGCTCCCTTGACGGGAGTGGGTCGTACGAGCAGTACTTC. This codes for CASSSLDGSGSYEQYF.

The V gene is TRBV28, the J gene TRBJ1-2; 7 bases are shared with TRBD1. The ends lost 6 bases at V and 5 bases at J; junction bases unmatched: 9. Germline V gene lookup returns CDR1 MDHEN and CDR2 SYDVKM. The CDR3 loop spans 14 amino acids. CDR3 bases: TGTGCCAGCAGCCCACAGGGGCGCCTGTATGGCTACACCTTC. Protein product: CASSPQGRLYGYTF.

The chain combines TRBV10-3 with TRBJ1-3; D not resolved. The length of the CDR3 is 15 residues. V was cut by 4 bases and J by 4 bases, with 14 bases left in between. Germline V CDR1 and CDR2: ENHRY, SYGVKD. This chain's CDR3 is CAISAGSRAGNTIYF. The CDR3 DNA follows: TGTGCCATCAGTGCTGGCTCCCGGGCGGGAAACACCATATATTTT.

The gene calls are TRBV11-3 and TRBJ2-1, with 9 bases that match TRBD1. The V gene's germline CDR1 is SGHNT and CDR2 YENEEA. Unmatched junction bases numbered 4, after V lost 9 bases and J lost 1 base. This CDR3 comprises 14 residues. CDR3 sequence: CASRTGESYNEQFF. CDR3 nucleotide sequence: TGTGCCAGTAGGACAGGGGAATCCTACAATGAGCAGTTCTTC. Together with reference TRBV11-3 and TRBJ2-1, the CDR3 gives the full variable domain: EAGVVQSPRYKIIEKKQPVAFWCNPISGHNTLYWYLQNLGQGPELLIRYENEEAVDDSQLPKDRFSAERLKGVDSTLKIQPAELGDSAVYLCASRTGESYNEQFFGPGTRLTVL.

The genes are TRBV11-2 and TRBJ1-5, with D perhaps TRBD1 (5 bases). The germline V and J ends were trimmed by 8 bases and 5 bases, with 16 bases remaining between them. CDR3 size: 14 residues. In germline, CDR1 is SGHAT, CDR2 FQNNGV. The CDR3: CASEIPREDQPQHF. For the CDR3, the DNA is TGTGCCAGCGAGATTCCCAGGGAGGATCAGCCCCAGCATTTT.

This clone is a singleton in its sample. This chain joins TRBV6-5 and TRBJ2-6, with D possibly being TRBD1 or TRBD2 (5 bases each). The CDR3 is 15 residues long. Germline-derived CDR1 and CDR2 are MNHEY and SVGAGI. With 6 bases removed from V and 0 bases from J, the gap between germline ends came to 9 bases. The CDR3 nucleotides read TGTGCCAGCAGGGCAGGGAGCTCTGGGGCCAACGTCCTGACTTTC. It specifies CASRAGSSGANVLTF.

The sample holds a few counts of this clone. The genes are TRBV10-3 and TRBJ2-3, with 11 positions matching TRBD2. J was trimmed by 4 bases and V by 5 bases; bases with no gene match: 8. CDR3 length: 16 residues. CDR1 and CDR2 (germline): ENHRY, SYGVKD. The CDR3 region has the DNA TGTGCCATCAGTCCAGCGGGACTAGCGGACGCAGATACGCAGTATTTT. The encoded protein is CAISPAGLADADTQYF.

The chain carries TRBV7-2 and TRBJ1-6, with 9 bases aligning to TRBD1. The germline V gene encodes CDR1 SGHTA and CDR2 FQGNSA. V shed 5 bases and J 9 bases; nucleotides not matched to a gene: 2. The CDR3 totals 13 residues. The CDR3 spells CASSPDRGSPLHF. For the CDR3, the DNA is TGTGCCAGCAGCCCGGACAGGGGTTCACCCCTCCACTTT.

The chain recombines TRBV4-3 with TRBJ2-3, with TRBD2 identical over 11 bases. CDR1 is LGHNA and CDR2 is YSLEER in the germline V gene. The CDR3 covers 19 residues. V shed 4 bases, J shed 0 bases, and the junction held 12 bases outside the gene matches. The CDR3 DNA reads TGCGCCAGCAGCCCTGGACTAGCGGGTCTCTTTCGGAGCACAGATACGCAGTATTTT. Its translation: CASSPGLAGLFRSTDTQYF.

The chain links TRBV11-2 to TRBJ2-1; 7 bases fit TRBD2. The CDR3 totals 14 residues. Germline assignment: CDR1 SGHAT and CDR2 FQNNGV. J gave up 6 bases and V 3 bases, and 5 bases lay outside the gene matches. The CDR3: CASSLGGTPNEQFF. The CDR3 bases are TGTGCCAGCAGCTTGGGAGGGACCCCCAATGAGCAGTTCTTC.

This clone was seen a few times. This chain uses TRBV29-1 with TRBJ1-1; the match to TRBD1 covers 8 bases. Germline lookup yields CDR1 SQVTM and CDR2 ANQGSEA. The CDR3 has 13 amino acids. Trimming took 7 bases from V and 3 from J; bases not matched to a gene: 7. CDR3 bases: TGCAGCGCGCGACAGGGGCAGGACACTGAAGCTTTCTTT. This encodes CSARQGQDTEAFF. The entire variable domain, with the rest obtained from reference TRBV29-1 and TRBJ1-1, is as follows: SAVISQKPSRDICQRGTSLTIQCQVDSQVTMMFWYRQQPGQSLTLIATANQGSEATYESGFVIDKFPISRPNLTFSTLTVSNMSPEDSSIYLCSARQGQDTEAFFGQGTRLTVV.

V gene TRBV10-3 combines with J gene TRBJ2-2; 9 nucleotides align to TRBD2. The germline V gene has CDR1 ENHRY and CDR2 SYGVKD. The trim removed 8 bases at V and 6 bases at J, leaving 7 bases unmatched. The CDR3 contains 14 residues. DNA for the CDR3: TGTGCCATCTCGGTGGGGACTAGCTCCGGGGAGCTGTTTTTT. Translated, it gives CAISVGTSSGELFF.

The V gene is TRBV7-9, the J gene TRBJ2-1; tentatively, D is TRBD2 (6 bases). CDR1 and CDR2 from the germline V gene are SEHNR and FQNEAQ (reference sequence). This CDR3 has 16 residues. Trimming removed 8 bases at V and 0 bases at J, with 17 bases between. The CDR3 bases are TGTGCCAGCGGACTCGACGCGGGATCCTCCTACAATGAGCAGTTCTTC. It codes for CASGLDAGSSYNEQFF.

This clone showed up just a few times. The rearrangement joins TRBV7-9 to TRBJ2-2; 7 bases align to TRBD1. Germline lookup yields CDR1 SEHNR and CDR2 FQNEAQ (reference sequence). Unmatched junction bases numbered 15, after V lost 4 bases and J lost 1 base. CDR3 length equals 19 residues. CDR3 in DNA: TGTGCCAGCAGCTATACCTACAGGGGATTAGGGGTGAACACCGGGGAGCTGTTTTTT. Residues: CASSYTYRGLGVNTGELFF. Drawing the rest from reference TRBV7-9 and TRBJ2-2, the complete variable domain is DTGVSQNPRHKITKRGQNVTFRCDPISEHNRLYWYRQTLGQGPEFLTYFQNEAQLEKSRLLSDRFSAERPKGSFSTLEIQRTEQGDSAMYLCASSYTYRGLGVNTGELFFGEGSRLTVL.

CDR3 protein: CASSYVDTNTEAFF. The CDR3, as DNA: TGTGCCAGCAGTTACGTCGACACGAACACTGAAGCTTTCTTT. The chain has TRBV6-5 and TRBJ1-1; D is unclear. Looked up from germline, CDR1 is MNHEY and CDR2 is SVGAGI. This CDR3 has 14 residues. The V and J ends lost 2 bases and 1 base respectively, with 8 bases between them.

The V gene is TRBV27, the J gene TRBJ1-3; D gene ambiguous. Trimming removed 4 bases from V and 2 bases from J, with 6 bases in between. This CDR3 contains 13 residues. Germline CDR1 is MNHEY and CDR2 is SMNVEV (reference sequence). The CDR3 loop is CASSSYTGNTIYF. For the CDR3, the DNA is TGTGCCAGCAGTTCTTATACTGGAAACACCATATATTTT.